This T cell receptor beta chain was captured by sequencing in a study of identical twins. General study findings and limits: Analyses of zero insertions could, in part, be confounded by invariant MAIT and iNKT cells. Researchers reported weaker excess twin sharing in beta out-of-frame sequences. Monozygotic twin pairs showed more out-of-frame TCR alpha sharing than models estimated.

On this clonotype itself: What it binds is not known. Given a much more abundant clone one base away, this may be a read error.

TCRdb re-derived calls from the 5' RACE reads in MiXCR, one entry per CDR3 protein. The sample lists 700,000 or so distinct CDR3 sequences; over 8.5% were seen once. V gave up 6 bases and J gave up 3 bases, with 16 bases separating them. CDR1 and CDR2 (germline): SGHRS, YFSETQ. CDR3 size: 15 residues. These same data were also listed under a study on yellow fever vaccine responses in identical twins.

Sequences were obtained from PBMCs. The clonotype was recovered from a woman aged 18-29 years in good health. V gene TRBV5-1 combines with J gene TRBJ2-1; D perhaps matches TRBD2 (6 bases). CDR3 protein: CASNKDLGGYNEQFF. For the CDR3, the DNA is TGCGCCAGCAATAAGGATCTGGGGGGCTACAATGAGCAGTTCTTC. Drawing the rest from reference TRBV5-1 and TRBJ2-1, the complete variable domain is KAGVTQTPRYLIKTRGQQVTLSCSPISGHRSVSWYQQTPGQGLQFLFEYFSETQRNKGNFPGRFSGRQFSNSRSEMNVSTLELGDSALYLCASNKDLGGYNEQFFGPGTRLTVL.